The 14 T cell receptor beta chains below were found in one sample sequenced in a study of radiotherapy plus CTLA-4 blockade in lung cancer. The method was immunoSEQ multiplex PCR; TCRdb's version includes in-frame clones alone and lacks a portion of them. This table holds 45,000 to 55,000 clones, approximately 90% found once. The sample here was peripheral blood, taken from a patient treated with radiotherapy plus ipilimumab. These receptors all stem from a human donor with non-small cell lung cancer whose response to radiotherapy plus ipilimumab could not be evaluated.

The gene calls are TRBV5-1 and TRBJ2-7; D may be TRBD2 (6 bases). The CDR3 covers 12 residues. V was cut by 4 bases and J by 5 bases, with 10 bases left in between. Per the germline V gene, CDR1 is SGHRS and CDR2 is YFSETQ. This CDR3 is CASSTGVHEQYF. CDR3 nucleotides: TGCGCCAGCAGCACGGGGGTACACGAGCAGTACTTC. Using reference TRBV5-1 and TRBJ2-7 for the parts outside the CDR3, the full variable domain is KAGVTQTPRYLIKTRGQQVTLSCSPISGHRSVSWYQQTPGQGLQFLFEYFSETQRNKGNFPGRFSGRQFSNSRSEMNVSTLELGDSALYLCASSTGVHEQYFGPGTRLTVT.

This chain joins TRBV4-3 and TRBJ2-3, with 8 bases matching TRBD1. The CDR3 sequence is 17 residues long. With 1 base clipped from V and 4 bases from J, the junction kept 10 bases outside the gene matches. CDR1 and CDR2 from the germline V gene are LGHNA and YSLEER. This chain's CDR3 is CASSQGTGAGGSDTQYF. CDR3 DNA sequence: TGCGCCAGCAGCCAAGGAACCGGCGCAGGGGGCTCAGATACGCAGTATTTT.

The chain employs TRBV9 and TRBJ2-1; 9 nucleotides align to TRBD1. The CDR3 has 15 residues. The V and J ends lost 2 bases and 4 bases, in that order; junction bases with no gene match: 4. Looked up from germline, CDR1 is SGDLS and CDR2 is YYNGEE. The CDR3 sequence: CASSVDRGGYNEQFF. Here the CDR3 DNA reads TGTGCCAGCAGCGTCGACAGGGGGGGATACAATGAGCAGTTCTTC.

A remark on this clone: This sample includes further DNA sequences coding for the same CDR3. The chain has TRBV13 and TRBJ1-1; TRBD1 matches at 8 bases. This CDR3 is 13 amino acids long. Germline V gives CDR1 PRHDT, CDR2 FYEKMQ (reference sequence). Trimming cost V 1 base and J 5 bases; bases outside gene matches: 0. CDR3 DNA: TGTGCCAGCAGCTTAGACAGGGGGACTGAAGCTTTCTTT. This encodes CASSLDRGTEAFF.

DNA for the CDR3: TGTGCCAGCAGTGGAGTAGGGGATCAGCCCCAGCATTTT. Encoded protein: CASSGVGDQPQHF. J is TRBJ1-5 and V is TRBV6-1; perhaps TRBD1 as D (5 bases). The CDR3 has 13 amino acids. Germline assignment: CDR1 MNHNS and CDR2 SASEGT. Trimming shortened V by 4 bases and J by 5 bases, and 9 bases separated the two germline ends.

V gene TRBV6-5 combines with J gene TRBJ2-3; D might be TRBD1 (6 bases). This CDR3 has 14 amino acids. Germline-derived CDR1 and CDR2 are MNHEY and SVGAGI. V lost 7 bases and J 0 bases, leaving 11 bases between the germline ends. CDR3 amino acids: CASNNRASTDTQYF. The CDR3 DNA reads TGTGCCAGCAATAACAGGGCAAGCACAGATACGCAGTATTTT.

The V and J genes are TRBV9 and TRBJ2-3, with D maybe TRBD1 (5 bases). The germline V and J ends were trimmed by 1 base and 3 bases, with 9 bases remaining between them. This CDR3 region has 14 residues. CDR1 is SGDLS and CDR2 is YYNGEE in the germline V gene. The CDR3 DNA reads TGTGCCAGCAGCGTAAGACAGACTACAGATACGCAGTATTTT. Amino acids: CASSVRQTTDTQYF.

The CDR3 here is CASSLSRDSSYGYTF. The CDR3 DNA reads TGTGCCAGCTCCCTTTCCCGGGACAGCTCCTATGGCTACACCTTC. The chain is built from TRBV18 and TRBJ1-2, with TRBD1 identical over 7 bases. CDR3 length: 15 residues. Germline V lookup: CDR1 KGHSH, CDR2 LQKENI. J gave up 4 bases and V 6 bases, and 11 bases lay outside the gene matches.

This clone was detected only a few times. The J gene is TRBJ1-6, the V gene TRBV4-2; TRBD1 is a possible D gene (6 bases). Germline CDR1 reads LGHNA; CDR2 reads YNFKEQ. The germline V and J ends were trimmed by 3 bases and 10 bases, with 13 bases remaining between them. The CDR3 sequence is 14 residues long. CDR3 residues: CASSQGRGESPLHF. DNA for the CDR3: TGTGCCAGCAGCCAGGGGAGGGGGGAGTCACCCCTCCACTTT.

The genes are TRBV5-8 and TRBJ1-1; the D is unclear. V lost 0 bases to trimming and J lost 8 bases, with 11 bases between them. CDR1 and CDR2 from the germline V gene are SGHTS and YDEGEE. The length of the CDR3 is 13 residues. The CDR3 region is CASSLERGVEAFF. Here the CDR3 DNA reads TGTGCCAGCAGCTTGGAGAGAGGCGTAGAAGCTTTCTTT.

The V gene is TRBV7-8, the J gene TRBJ1-5; D ambiguous. This CDR3 is built from 15 residues. Trimming cost V 1 base and J 7 bases, with 14 bases left between them. The germline V gene has CDR1 SGHVS and CDR2 FQNEAQ. The CDR3 here is CASSLEGGWRQPQHF. The CDR3 DNA is TGTGCCAGCAGCTTAGAGGGCGGTTGGAGGCAGCCCCAGCATTTT.

CDR3 protein: CATSWRYLGQEQYF. DNA for the CDR3: TGTGCCACCTCCTGGCGATATCTGGGGCAGGAGCAGTACTTC. This chain uses TRBV21-1 with TRBJ2-7; TRBD1 is the table's D call and was not checked against the DNA. TRBV21-1 is described as a pseudogene. The CDR3 has 14 amino acids.

V usage is TRBV11-3 and J usage is TRBJ2-5; 12 bases match TRBD1. From germline, CDR1 is SGHNT and CDR2 YENEEA. V dropped 3 bases and J dropped 3; count of bases not matched to a gene: 5. The CDR3 loop spans 16 amino acids. The CDR3 DNA follows: TGTGCCAGCAGCTTGCCGGGACAGGGGGCTAAAGAGACCCAGTACTTC. Translation gives CASSLPGQGAKETQYF.

As DNA, the CDR3 is TGTGCCAGCAGCCCTACGGCAGGGTACGAGCAGTACTTC. Amino acids: CASSPTAGYEQYF. This chain connects TRBV7-2 to TRBJ2-7; a possible D gene is TRBD1 (5 bases). The length of the CDR3 is 13 residues. The V and J ends lost 5 bases and 4 bases respectively, with 12 bases between them. CDR1 and CDR2 (germline): SGHTA, FQGNSA.